A selection of T cell receptor beta chains follows, all from one sample in a study of identifying expanded T cells in peripheral blood. Measured with immunoSEQ multiplex PCR; TCRdb has only the in-frame clones, and not every one. Of about 52,000 clones in the sample, 70% to 85% were seen once. Sequenced material: blood. These receptor sequences come from a person aged 18 to 70 in good health. Both conserved end residues are part of each CDR3. The order of the fields is clone size, J gene, D gene, V gene, CDR3 DNA, CDR3 protein. A D gene is named only where the DNA matches it firmly. Rows give clone size only sometimes, using once, few, many, or a class for an expanded clone.

clone_size: once
j_call: TRBJ2-4
d_call: NA
v_call: TRBV28
cdr3_nt: TGTGCCAGCAGTTTACGGAAGGGCAAAAACATTCAGTACTTC
cdr3_aa: CASSLRKGKNIQYF

clone_size: NA
j_call: TRBJ2-1
d_call: TRBD2
v_call: TRBV5-1
cdr3_nt: TGCGCCAGCAGCTCAACGGGACTAGCGGGAGGGGCTGAGCAGTTCTTC
cdr3_aa: CASSSTGLAGGAEQFF

clone_size: NA
j_call: TRBJ1-2
d_call: NA
v_call: TRBV11-2
cdr3_nt: TGTGCCAGCAGCTTAGCTGGGGAACGGGGCTATGGCTACACCTTC
cdr3_aa: CASSLAGERGYGYTF

clone_size: NA
j_call: TRBJ2-7
d_call: NA
v_call: TRBV30
cdr3_nt: TGTGCCTGGAGAACAGGGCCCTACGAGCAGTACTTC
cdr3_aa: CAWRTGPYEQYF

clone_size: NA
j_call: TRBJ2-7
d_call: NA
v_call: TRBV25-1
cdr3_nt: TGTGCCAGCAGTGAGGGGGGCGCGGCAAGGACCTACGAGCAGTACTTC
cdr3_aa: CASSEGGAARTYEQYF

clone_size: NA
j_call: TRBJ2-5
d_call: TRBD1
v_call: TRBV10-3
cdr3_nt: TGTGCCACCCTGGACAGGAAGGAAGAGACCCAGTACTTC
cdr3_aa: CATLDRKEETQYF

clone_size: NA
j_call: TRBJ2-5
d_call: TRBD1
v_call: TRBV11-3
cdr3_nt: TGTGCCAGCAGCCTACTGACAGGGGCAAGTAGGGAGACCCAGTACTTC
cdr3_aa: CASSLLTGASRETQYF

clone_size: NA
j_call: TRBJ2-2
d_call: TRBD2
v_call: TRBV18
cdr3_nt: TGTGCCAGCTCACCACCTATTACTAGCGCGAGCACCGGGGAGCTGTTTTTT
cdr3_aa: CASSPPITSASTGELFF

clone_size: NA
j_call: TRBJ1-2
d_call: NA
v_call: TRBV11-3
cdr3_nt: TGTGCCAGCAGCTTGAGCGGCGGCTATGGCTACACCTTC
cdr3_aa: CASSLSGGYGYTF

clone_size: NA
j_call: TRBJ2-5
d_call: NA
v_call: TRBV7-9
cdr3_nt: TGTGCCAGCAGCCGTACCGGGACGGCAAAAGAGACCCAGTACTTC
cdr3_aa: CASSRTGTAKETQYF

clone_size: NA
j_call: TRBJ2-5
d_call: TRBD2
v_call: TRBV5-5
cdr3_nt: TGTGCCAGCAGCCCGGGACTAGGGACCCAGTACTTC
cdr3_aa: CASSPGLGTQYF

clone_size: NA
j_call: TRBJ2-5
d_call: TRBD2
v_call: TRBV5-4
cdr3_nt: TGTGCCAGCAGCTTCGGGGGGATCCAAGAGACCCAGTACTTC
cdr3_aa: CASSFGGIQETQYF

clone_size: NA
j_call: TRBJ1-1
d_call: NA
v_call: TRBV29-1
cdr3_nt: TGCAGCTCCTCGGAGGGTGGGAACACTGAAGCTTTCTTT
cdr3_aa: CSSSEGGNTEAFF

clone_size: NA
j_call: TRBJ2-3
d_call: TRBD2
v_call: TRBV19
cdr3_nt: TGTGCCAGTAGAAACGGGGGGGCCGGCACAGATACGCAGTATTTT
cdr3_aa: CASRNGGAGTDTQYF

clone_size: NA
j_call: TRBJ2-1
d_call: TRBD1
v_call: TRBV28
cdr3_nt: TGTGCCAGCAGTTCATCCTTCCGCCGGGACAGGGGGCTCAATGAGCAGTTCTTC
cdr3_aa: CASSSSFRRDRGLNEQFF

clone_size: NA
j_call: TRBJ2-7
d_call: NA
v_call: TRBV6-5
cdr3_nt: TGTGCCAGCAGTTACCGGGGGCGGGCTTGGAACGAGCAGTACTTC
cdr3_aa: CASSYRGRAWNEQYF